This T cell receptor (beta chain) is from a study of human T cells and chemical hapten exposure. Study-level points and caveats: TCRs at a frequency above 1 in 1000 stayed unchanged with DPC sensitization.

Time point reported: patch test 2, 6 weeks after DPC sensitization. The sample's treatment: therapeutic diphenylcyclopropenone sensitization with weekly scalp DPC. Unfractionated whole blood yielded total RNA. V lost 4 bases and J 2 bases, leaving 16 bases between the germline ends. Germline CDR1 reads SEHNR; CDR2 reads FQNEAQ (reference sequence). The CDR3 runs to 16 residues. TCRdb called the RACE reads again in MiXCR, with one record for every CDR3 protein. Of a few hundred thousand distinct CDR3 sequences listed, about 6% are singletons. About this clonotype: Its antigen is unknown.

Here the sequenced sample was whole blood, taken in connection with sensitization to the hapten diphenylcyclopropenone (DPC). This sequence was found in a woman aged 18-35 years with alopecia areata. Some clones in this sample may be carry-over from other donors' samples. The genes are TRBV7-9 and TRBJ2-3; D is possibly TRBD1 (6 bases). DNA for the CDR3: TGTGCCAGCAGCTCGCAGACAGGCACAAACACAGATACGCAGTATTTT. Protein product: CASSSQTGTNTDTQYF.